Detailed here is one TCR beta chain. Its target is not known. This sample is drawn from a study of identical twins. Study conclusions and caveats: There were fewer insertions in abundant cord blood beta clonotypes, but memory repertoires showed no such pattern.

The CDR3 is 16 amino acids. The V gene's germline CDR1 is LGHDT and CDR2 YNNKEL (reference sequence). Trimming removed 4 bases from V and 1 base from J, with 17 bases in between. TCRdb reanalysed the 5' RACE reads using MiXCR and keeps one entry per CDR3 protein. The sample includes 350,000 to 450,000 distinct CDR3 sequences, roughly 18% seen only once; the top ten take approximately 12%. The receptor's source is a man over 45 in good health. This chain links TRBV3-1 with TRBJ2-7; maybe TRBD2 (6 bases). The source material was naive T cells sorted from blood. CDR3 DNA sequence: TGTGCCAGCAGCCTACGACTATGGCGGGATTCCTACGAGCAGTACTTC. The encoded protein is CASSLRLWRDSYEQYF.